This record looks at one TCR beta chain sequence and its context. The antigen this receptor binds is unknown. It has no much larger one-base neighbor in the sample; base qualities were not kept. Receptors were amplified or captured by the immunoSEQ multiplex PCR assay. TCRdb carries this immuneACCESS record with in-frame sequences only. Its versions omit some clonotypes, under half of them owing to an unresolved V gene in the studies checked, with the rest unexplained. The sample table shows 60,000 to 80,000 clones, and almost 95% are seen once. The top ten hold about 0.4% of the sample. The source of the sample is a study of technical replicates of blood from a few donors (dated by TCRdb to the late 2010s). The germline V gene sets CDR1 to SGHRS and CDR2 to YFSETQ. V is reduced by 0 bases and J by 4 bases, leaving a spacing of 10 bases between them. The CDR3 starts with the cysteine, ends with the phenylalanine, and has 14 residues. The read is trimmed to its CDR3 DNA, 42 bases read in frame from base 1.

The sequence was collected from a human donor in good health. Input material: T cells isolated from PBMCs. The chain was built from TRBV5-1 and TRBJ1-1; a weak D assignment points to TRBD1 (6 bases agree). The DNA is TGCGCCAGCAGCTTGGATCTCAGGGGCACTGAAGCTTTCTTT. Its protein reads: CASSLDLRGTEAFF.